This T cell receptor (beta chain) was captured by sequencing in a study of T cells after yellow fever vaccination. The CDR3 is 12 amino acids. Trimming removed 4 bases from V and 8 bases from J, with 11 bases in between. Looked up from germline, CDR1 is SGHTA and CDR2 is FQGNSA. Overall study results and limits: Clonotype sharing between CD4 and CD8 compartments was small. Reappearance after the booster was seen for most primary-vaccination clones, at 96% CD4 and 75% to 90% CD8.

The table lists this clonotype with many counts. Its antigen is currently unknown. TCR cDNA, made by 5'RACE template switching, carried an added universal primer site and UMIs. Each CDR3 protein is one row after TCRdb ran MiXCR on the 5' RACE reads. The profile shows about 320,000 distinct CDR3 sequences, around 4.3% of them singletons. The chain joins TRBV7-2 to TRBJ1-2, with a possible D match to TRBD1 (5 bases). The source is a man younger than 30 who received the YFV17D yellow fever vaccine. Sequencing was performed on PBMCs, taken 15 days after the yellow fever booster vaccination. For the CDR3, the DNA is TGTGCCAGCAGCTCCAGGGTGGAAGGCTACACCTTC. Protein product: CASSSRVEGYTF.